This paragraph reports one T cell receptor (beta chain). Its antigen is still unknown. TCRdb ran MiXCR on the RT-PCR reads and lists one entry per CDR3 protein. The data show about 540,000 distinct CDR3 sequences, 12% to 15% seen once. Germline V CDR1 and CDR2: LGHNA, YNFKEQ. The germline V and J ends were trimmed by 0 bases and 0 bases, with 18 bases remaining between them. The CDR3 spans 19 residues. The sample originates from a study of response to subunit inactivated influenza vaccine. Overall study results and limits: The authors put forward the suggestion that each seasonal influenza vaccination may bring in only a limited number of new T cells.

The rearrangement uses TRBV4-2 and TRBJ2-4; TRBD1 might be the D (5 bases). The receptor was isolated from a man aged 50 to 59 who received an inactivated influenza vaccine. The specimen was PBMCs from blood, collected about 11 days after vaccination. The CDR3 DNA follows: TGTGCCAGCAGCCAAGACCGCGCAAAGACAGTCCTAGCCAAAAACATTCAGTACTTC. Its translation: CASSQDRAKTVLAKNIQYF.